Sequencing of this TCR beta chain was carried out in a study of shared clonotypes between healthy human individuals. Free of recent acute infections or vaccinations, the donors were healthy HIV-negative adults. Germline CDR1 SGHRS, CDR2 YFSETQ. V was pared by 0 bases and J by 12 bases, with 15 bases between. This CDR3 comprises 13 residues. Findings and caveats of the study: The four-donor shared clonotypes exceeded non-shared clonotypes in generation probability, with non-shared ones scoring lower.

In the sorted-subset replicate PCRs, around 200 ng DNA, some 30,000 T cell genomes, was used. Under the authors' procedure: Because ImmunoSEQ provided only junction sequences with no quality scores, the filtering differed. Sequenced by immunoSEQ multiplex PCR; TCRdb stores in-frame clones only, minus some. D and trimming were read from the DNA, whereas the V and J calls and clone size are those reported in that table. The sample gives about 2.5 million clones, 92% of which show up once; around 0.35% is in the top ten. Comment on this clone: Its target is unknown.

The sequence came from a young man in good health. Some clones in this sample may be carry-over from other donors' samples. The genes are TRBV5-1 and TRBJ2-5; the D gene could be TRBD1 or TRBD2 (5 bases each). Sequenced sample: naive CD4+ T cells from PBMCs. Noted subset: CD45RA+ positively selected. The CDR3 nucleotides read TGCGCCAGCAGCTTGGCCGGGGCAGCCCGAGAGTACTTC. Translating gives CASSLAGAAREYF.